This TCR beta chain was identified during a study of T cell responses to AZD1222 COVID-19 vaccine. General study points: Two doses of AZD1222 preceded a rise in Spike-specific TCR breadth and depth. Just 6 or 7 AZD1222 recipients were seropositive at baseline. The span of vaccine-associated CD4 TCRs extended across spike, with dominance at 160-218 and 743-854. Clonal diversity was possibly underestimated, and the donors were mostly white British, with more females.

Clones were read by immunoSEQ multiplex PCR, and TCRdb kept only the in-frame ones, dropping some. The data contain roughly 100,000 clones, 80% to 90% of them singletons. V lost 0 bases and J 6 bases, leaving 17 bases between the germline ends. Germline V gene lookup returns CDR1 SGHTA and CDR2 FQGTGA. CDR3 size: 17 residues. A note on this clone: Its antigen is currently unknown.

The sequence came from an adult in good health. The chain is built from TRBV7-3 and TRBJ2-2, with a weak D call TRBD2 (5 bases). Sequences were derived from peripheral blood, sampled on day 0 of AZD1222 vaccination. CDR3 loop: CASSLTSGFWVAGELFF. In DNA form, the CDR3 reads TGTGCCAGCAGCTTAACGTCGGGGTTTTGGGTAGCCGGGGAGCTGTTTTTT. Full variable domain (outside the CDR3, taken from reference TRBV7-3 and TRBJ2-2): GAGVSQTPSNKVTEKGKYVELRCDPISGHTALYWYRQSLGQGPEFLIYFQGTGAADDSGLPNDRFFAVRPEGSVSTLKIQRTERGDSAVYLCASSLTSGFWVAGELFFGEGSRLTVL.